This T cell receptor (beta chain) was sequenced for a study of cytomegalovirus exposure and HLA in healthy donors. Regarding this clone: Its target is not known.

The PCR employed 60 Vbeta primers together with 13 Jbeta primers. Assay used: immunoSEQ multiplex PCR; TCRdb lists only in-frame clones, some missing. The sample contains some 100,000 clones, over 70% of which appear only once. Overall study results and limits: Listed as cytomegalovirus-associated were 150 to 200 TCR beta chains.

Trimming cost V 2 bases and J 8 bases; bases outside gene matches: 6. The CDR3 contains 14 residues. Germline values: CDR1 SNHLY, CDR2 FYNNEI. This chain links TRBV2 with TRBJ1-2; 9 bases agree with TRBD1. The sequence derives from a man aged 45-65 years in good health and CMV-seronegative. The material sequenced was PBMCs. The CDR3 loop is CASSENRGLYGYTF. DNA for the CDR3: TGTGCCAGCAGTGAAAACAGGGGGCTGTACGGCTACACCTTC.